The 14 T cell receptor beta chains given below trace back to one sample, sequenced in a study of T cell responses to AZD1222 COVID-19 vaccine. The method was immunoSEQ multiplex PCR; TCRdb's version includes in-frame clones alone and lacks a portion of them. This sample has 90,000 to 140,000 clones, with over 75% found just once. Sequences were derived from peripheral blood, sampled on day 0 of AZD1222 vaccination. The receptors were gathered from an adult in good health.

This clone has at least ten counts. The chain couples TRBV4-3 to TRBJ2-3; the D call may be TRBD1 or TRBD2 (5 bases each). V lost 5 bases and J lost 6, with 21 bases in between. Germline-derived CDR1 and CDR2 are LGHNA and YSLEER. This CDR3 has 16 amino acids. The chain's CDR3 is CASSVSPGPTGDTQYF. The CDR3 DNA is TGCGCCAGCAGCGTCTCGCCGGGACCAACGGGGGATACGCAGTATTTT.

This chain joins TRBV11-3 and TRBJ2-3; 7 bases agree with TRBD1. Germline assignment: CDR1 SGHNT and CDR2 YENEEA. This CDR3 spans 11 amino acids. The junction had 5 bases not matched to a gene; V was cut back by 4 bases and J by 13 bases. CDR3 protein: CASSSGTVKYF. The CDR3 region has the DNA TGTGCCAGCAGCTCCGGGACAGTTAAGTATTTT.

The chain employs TRBV11-3 and TRBJ1-3; tentative D call: TRBD1 (5 bases). This CDR3 contains 15 residues. Germline values: CDR1 SGHNT, CDR2 YENEEA. Trimming stripped 3 bases from V and 0 bases from J, with 9 bases between. The CDR3 reads CASSLGRYSGNTIYF. For the CDR3, the DNA is TGTGCCAGCAGCTTGGGACGGTACTCTGGAAACACCATATATTTT.

The chain recombines TRBV29-1 with TRBJ2-7; D gene ambiguous. The germline gives CDR1 SQVTM, CDR2 ANQGSEA. The CDR3 length is 13 residues. V gave up 6 bases and J gave up 2 bases, with 14 bases separating them. The chain's CDR3 is CSVSDREPYEQYF. The CDR3 DNA reads as TGCAGCGTAAGTGACCGAGAGCCCTACGAGCAGTACTTC.

This clone was seen once. The V and J genes are TRBV18 and TRBJ2-7; 9 nucleotides align to TRBD1. J was trimmed by 5 bases and V by 3 bases; bases with no gene match: 5. The CDR3 runs 14 residues. Germline CDR1 KGHSH, CDR2 LQKENI. CDR3 sequence: CASSPGTGSHEQYF. The CDR3, as DNA: TGTGCCAGCTCACCTGGGACAGGGTCCCACGAGCAGTACTTC.

The rearrangement uses TRBV6-5 and TRBJ2-7, with D unclear. Trimming removed 4 bases from V and 2 bases from J, with 9 bases in between. Germline-derived CDR1 and CDR2 are MNHEY and SVGAGI. The CDR3 loop spans 13 amino acids. CDR3 sequence: CASSSPRTYEQYF. The CDR3 DNA reads as TGTGCCAGCAGTTCTCCAAGAACCTACGAGCAGTACTTC.

This chain links TRBV4-3 with TRBJ1-1, with a tentative D call TRBD1 (5 bases). Trimming cost V 4 bases and J 5 bases, with 17 bases left between them. CDR1 is LGHNA, CDR2 YSLEER, per germline. The CDR3 length is 15 residues. This chain's CDR3 is CASSLGAQYRTEAFF. The CDR3 coding sequence is TGCGCCAGCAGCCTCGGGGCACAGTATAGGACTGAAGCTTTCTTT.

This chain connects TRBV5-6 to TRBJ2-7; 9 bases agree with TRBD1. With 4 bases clipped from V and 4 bases from J, the junction kept 9 bases outside the gene matches. Germline CDR1 reads SGHDT; CDR2 reads YYEEEE. There are 15 residues in the CDR3. The CDR3 DNA reads TGTGCCAGCAGCATTGGGACAGGGATAGGGTACGAGCAGTACTTC. Protein sequence: CASSIGTGIGYEQYF.

This chain joins TRBV4-2 and TRBJ2-4; TRBD2 might be the D (6 bases). With 1 base removed from V and 1 base from J, the gap between germline ends came to 14 bases. Germline V CDR1 and CDR2: LGHNA, YNFKEQ. The CDR3 sequence is 17 residues long. DNA for the CDR3: TGTGCCAGCAGCCAAGGGCCCCGGGAGTTGGCCAAAAACATTCAGTACTTC. Translated, it gives CASSQGPRELAKNIQYF.

This chain links TRBV9 with TRBJ1-1; TRBD1 agrees at 9 bases. This CDR3 region has 14 residues. The germline V gene has CDR1 SGDLS and CDR2 YYNGEE. Germline trimming cut 4 bases from V and 6 bases from J; bases unmatched to any gene: 7. The DNA for the CDR3 is TGTGCCAGCAGCAGGGGACAGGGATTGGCTGAAGCTTTCTTT. Translation gives CASSRGQGLAEAFF.

This clone is a singleton in its sample. A read error may account for a junction end that differs from germline. The V call is TRBV7-7, the J call TRBJ2-2; TRBD1 matches 8 bases. The V gene's germline CDR1 is SSHAT and CDR2 FNYEAQ (reference sequence). This CDR3 has 19 amino acids. The DNA for the CDR3 is TGTGCTAGCAGCTTAAGGCACAGGGGGAGCCTAACGAACACCGGGGAGCTGTTTTTT. Its translation is CASSLRHRGSLTNTGELFF.

This sequence joins TRBV15 and TRBJ2-5; D gene uncertain. The CDR3 totals 15 residues. V dropped 3 bases and J dropped 4 bases, with 15 bases sitting between them. CDR1 LNHNV and CDR2 YYDKDF come from the germline V gene (reference sequence). CDR3 loop: CATSRDKGFGETQYF. The CDR3 DNA follows: TGTGCCACCAGCAGGGATAAGGGTTTCGGAGAGACCCAGTACTTC. Complete variable domain (other parts from reference TRBV15 and TRBJ2-5): DAMVIQNPRYQVTQFGKPVTLSCSQTLNHNVMYWYQQKSSQAPKLLFHYYDKDFNNEADTPDNFQSRRPNTSFCFLDIRSPGLGDTAMYLCATSRDKGFGETQYFGPGTRLLVL.

The chain carries TRBV11-3 and TRBJ2-1; D gene unclear. Trimming removed 5 bases from V and 10 bases from J, with 24 bases in between. The CDR3 covers 16 residues. Germline CDR1 reads SGHNT; CDR2 reads YENEEA. CDR3 sequence reads: CASSRPLGGLSPEQFF. The DNA for the CDR3 is TGTGCCAGCAGCCGACCCCTTGGTGGGTTGTCGCCGGAGCAGTTCTTC.

The chain links TRBV19 to TRBJ2-2; TRBD2 might be the D (5 bases). The CDR3 length is 13 residues. Germline lookup yields CDR1 LNHDA and CDR2 SQIVND (reference sequence). The germline V and J ends were trimmed by 6 bases and 4 bases, with 9 bases remaining between them. The CDR3 DNA sequence: TGTGCCAGTAGCCTAGCCTCCACCGGGGAGCTGTTTTTT. This encodes CASSLASTGELFF.